This T cell receptor beta chain was found in a study of human T cells and chemical hapten exposure. About the study: Each week of the roughly 25-week study, patients had diphenylcyclopropenone applied to the scalp. Upper-back patches of 0.01% DPC were read at 6 days.

TCRdb called the RACE reads again in MiXCR, with one record for every CDR3 protein. The sample has about 120,000 distinct CDR3 sequences; about 13% are singletons. Unmatched junction bases numbered 5, after V lost 5 bases and J lost 3 bases. The CDR3 has 13 amino acids. Germline V CDR1 and CDR2: SGDLS, YYNGEE. Time point meaning: pre-sensitization, week 0. The treatment denotes: therapeutic diphenylcyclopropenone sensitization with weekly scalp DPC. Extraction yielded total RNA from whole blood (unfractionated). The chain links TRBV9 to TRBJ2-7; 7 nucleotides match TRBD1. The receptor's source is a young woman with alopecia areata. Some clones in this sample may be carry-over from other donors' samples. Source: whole blood, taken in connection with sensitization to the hapten diphenylcyclopropenone (DPC). The CDR3 DNA reads as TGTGCCAGCAGTGATGGGGACAGCTACGAGCAGTACTTC. Amino acid sequence: CASSDGDSYEQYF.